This T cell receptor beta chain appears in the sequencing data of a study of shared clonotypes between healthy human individuals. Broader study findings: Only a few donors were included, so the genetic and exposure-history diversity represented was limited.

The method was immunoSEQ multiplex PCR; TCRdb's version includes in-frame clones alone and lacks a portion of them. The table lists over 850,000 clones, 75% to 80% of them singletons, with more than 0.55% in the top ten. Both subsets, CD45RA+ naive and CD45RA-negative memory, were split from the CD4+ cells. The CDR3 runs 14 residues. Germline assignment: CDR1 SEHNR and CDR2 FQNEAQ (reference sequence). Of note for this clone: The antigen remains undetermined. One junction end does not reproduce the germline sequence, and a read error may be involved.

V usage is TRBV7-9 and J usage is TRBJ1-4, with TRBD1 as a possible D gene (5 bases). This clonotype was obtained from a man in his late teens or twenties in good health. Some clones in this sample may be carry-over from other donors' samples. Sample: memory CD4+ T cells from PBMCs. Stated subset: CD45RA-negative fraction. CDR3 amino acids: CVSSLKGRNEKLFF. The CDR3 bases are TGTGTCAGCAGCTTAAAGGGACGCAATGAAAAACTGTTTTTT.